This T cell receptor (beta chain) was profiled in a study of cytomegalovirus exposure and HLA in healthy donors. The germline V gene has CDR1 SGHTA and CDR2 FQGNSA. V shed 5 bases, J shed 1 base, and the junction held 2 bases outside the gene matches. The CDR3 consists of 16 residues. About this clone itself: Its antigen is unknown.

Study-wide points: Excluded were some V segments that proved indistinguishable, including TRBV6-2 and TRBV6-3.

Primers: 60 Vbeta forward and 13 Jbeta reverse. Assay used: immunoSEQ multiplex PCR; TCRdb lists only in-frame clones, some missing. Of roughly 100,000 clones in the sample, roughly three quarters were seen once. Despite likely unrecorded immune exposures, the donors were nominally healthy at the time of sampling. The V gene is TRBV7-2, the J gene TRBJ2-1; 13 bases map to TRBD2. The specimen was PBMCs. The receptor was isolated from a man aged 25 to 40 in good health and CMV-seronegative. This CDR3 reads CASSLGLAGSYNEQFF. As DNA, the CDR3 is TGTGCCAGCAGCCTGGGACTAGCGGGATCCTACAATGAGCAGTTCTTC.